This T cell receptor (beta chain) comes out of a study of cytomegalovirus exposure and HLA in healthy donors. Study-wide points: A later look showed TCR association rates differing by HLA locus, highest for DRB1 and lowest for HLA-C. 87-base-pair reads could not separate some V segments, including TRBV6-2 and TRBV6-3. A reported reduction in N-insertions relative to the roughly 710-donor mean was seen in an Asian-associated ancestry cluster in a later analysis.

Primers included in the PCR were 60 Vbeta and 13 Jbeta primers. In the original workflow: A later analysis counted 65 million to 80 million unique TCR beta chains, around 12 million shared. TCRdb keeps only in-frame clones here, not all; method: immunoSEQ multiplex PCR. For V, J and clone size, that table is used; D and trimming come from the DNA. The repertoire holds over 150,000 clones, with around 80% as singletons. With 5 bases removed from V and 5 bases from J, the gap between germline ends came to 20 bases. The CDR3 loop spans 16 amino acids. Germline V gives CDR1 ENHRY, CDR2 SYGVKD. This clone was detected a few times. Its target is unknown.

This TCR came from a man aged 35-49 years in good health and CMV-seronegative. The chain uses TRBV10-3 and TRBJ2-3; D might be TRBD2 (5 bases). Sequencing was performed on PBMCs. CDR3 DNA sequence: TGTGCCATCAGTAATCTTGAGGGATTGGGTCAAGATACGCAGTATTTT. Its protein product is CAISNLEGLGQDTQYF.